Listed below are T cell receptor beta chains from one sample, sequenced in a study of blood T cell repertoires in COVID-19. The repertoire was sequenced with immunoSEQ multiplex PCR; TCRdb's copy has only in-frame clones and lacks some. Found here are tens of thousands of clones, around 83% of them singletons; the top ten hold approximately 7%. The sequenced material came from peripheral blood. These receptors came from a man aged 25-45 years with COVID-19, enrolled during active disease. The CDR3 runs from the conserved cysteine through the conserved F or W. Each record gives: CDR3 DNA, CDR3 protein, clone size, J gene, V gene, D gene. A D gene is named only where the DNA matches it firmly. Rows give clone size only sometimes, using once, few, many, or a class for an expanded clone.

CDR3 DNA: TGTGCCAGCAGCGTAGCGGCGACTAGCGGGAGTCCAGAGACCCAGTACTTC
CDR3 protein: CASSVAATSGSPETQYF
clone size: .
J gene: TRBJ2-5
V gene: TRBV9
D gene: TRBD2

CDR3 DNA: TGTGCCACCAGTGATTCCCGTAGTTTGAACACTGAAGCTTTCTTT
CDR3 protein: CATSDSRSLNTEAFF
clone size: .
J gene: TRBJ1-1
V gene: TRBV24-1
D gene: .

CDR3 DNA: TGTGCCAGTTCGACAGGGGGTTCCTCCGAGCAGTACTTC
CDR3 protein: CASSTGGSSEQYF
clone size: .
J gene: TRBJ2-7
V gene: TRBV19
D gene: TRBD1

CDR3 DNA: TGTGCCAGCGGAAAGGGGATGGATAATTCACCCCTCCACTTT
CDR3 protein: CASGKGMDNSPLHF
clone size: .
J gene: TRBJ1-6
V gene: TRBV7-9
D gene: .

CDR3 DNA: TGTGCCAGCAGCGTGGGCTCGGGACAGCCCCAGCATTTT
CDR3 protein: CASSVGSGQPQHF
clone size: .
J gene: TRBJ1-5
V gene: TRBV27
D gene: .

CDR3 DNA: TGTGCCAGCAGACAGGCGGAGACCCAGTACTTC
CDR3 protein: CASRQAETQYF
clone size: once
J gene: TRBJ2-5
V gene: TRBV2
D gene: .

CDR3 DNA: TGTGCCATCAGTGAGTCCGGCGGGAGGCACTATGGCTACACCTTC
CDR3 protein: CAISESGGRHYGYTF
clone size: .
J gene: TRBJ1-2
V gene: TRBV10-3
D gene: .

CDR3 DNA: TGTGCCAGTAGTTCGTACACCGGGAGTCACGAGCAGTACTTC
CDR3 protein: CASSSYTGSHEQYF
clone size: .
J gene: TRBJ2-7
V gene: TRBV19
D gene: .

CDR3 DNA: TGTGCCAGCAGGGTTCCGGGACAGGGAGCGGGCTACACCTTC
CDR3 protein: CASRVPGQGAGYTF
clone size: .
J gene: TRBJ1-2
V gene: TRBV2
D gene: TRBD1

CDR3 DNA: TGTGCCAGCAGCTTAGGTGCGGGAGGGCCACGCAATGAGCAGTTCTTC
CDR3 protein: CASSLGAGGPRNEQFF
clone size: .
J gene: TRBJ2-1
V gene: TRBV7-6
D gene: TRBD2

CDR3 DNA: TGTGCCAGCAGCAAAAACGCCCCTACCCGGACAGCCTCCTACGAGCAGTACTTC
CDR3 protein: CASSKNAPTRTASYEQYF
clone size: .
J gene: TRBJ2-7
V gene: TRBV21-1
D gene: .

CDR3 DNA: TGTGCCAGCAGTCCCAAACAAATAGGGGAAAACTATGGCTACACCTTC
CDR3 protein: CASSPKQIGENYGYTF
clone size: once
J gene: TRBJ1-2
V gene: TRBV27
D gene: .

CDR3 DNA: TGTGCCAGCAGCTTGGAACGGGAGCAGTACTTC
CDR3 protein: CASSLEREQYF
clone size: .
J gene: TRBJ2-7
V gene: TRBV5-6
D gene: .

CDR3 DNA: TGTGCCAGCAGTTACTCAAGGGCGGGGGGCACTGAAGCTTTCTTT
CDR3 protein: CASSYSRAGGTEAFF
clone size: .
J gene: TRBJ1-1
V gene: TRBV6-2/TRBV6-3
D gene: .

CDR3 DNA: TGTGCCATCAGTGAGTCCGGGGGTGGGGATACGCAGTATTTT
CDR3 protein: CAISESGGGDTQYF
clone size: once
J gene: TRBJ2-3
V gene: TRBV10-3
D gene: .

CDR3 DNA: TGTGCCAGCAGTCCCCAGCGGGGCCGTCCCTACGAGCAGTACTTC
CDR3 protein: CASSPQRGRPYEQYF
clone size: .
J gene: TRBJ2-7
V gene: TRBV28
D gene: TRBD2

CDR3 DNA: TGTGCCAGCAGTTTCACGACAGCTCGTAACTATGGCTACACCTTC
CDR3 protein: CASSFTTARNYGYTF
clone size: few
J gene: TRBJ1-2
V gene: TRBV28
D gene: .

CDR3 DNA: TGTGCCAGCATGATGAAGGACAGGGCTAATGAAAAACTGTTTTTT
CDR3 protein: CASMMKDRANEKLFF
clone size: .
J gene: TRBJ1-4
V gene: TRBV27
D gene: TRBD1

CDR3 DNA: TGTGCCTGGAGTGTAACAGGGGGCAGCTCCTACGAGCAGTACTTC
CDR3 protein: CAWSVTGGSSYEQYF
clone size: .
J gene: TRBJ2-7
V gene: TRBV30
D gene: TRBD1

CDR3 DNA: TGTGCCAGCAGTGAAGCCCGCCAGGGGGTACTCACAGATACGCAGTATTTT
CDR3 protein: CASSEARQGVLTDTQYF
clone size: .
J gene: TRBJ2-3
V gene: TRBV2
D gene: TRBD1

CDR3 DNA: TGTGCCTGGAGCACGGAAACAGGCTCCTACGAGCAGTACTTC
CDR3 protein: CAWSTETGSYEQYF
clone size: .
J gene: TRBJ2-7
V gene: TRBV30
D gene: .

CDR3 DNA: TGCGCCAGCAGCCAAGATACCGCGGGCGGGGGCTACCAAGAGACCCAGTACTTC
CDR3 protein: CASSQDTAGGGYQETQYF
clone size: .
J gene: TRBJ2-5
V gene: TRBV4-3
D gene: .

CDR3 DNA: TGTGCCAGCTCACCAGTATCGAGAGGCACCGGGGAGCTGTTTTTT
CDR3 protein: CASSPVSRGTGELFF
clone size: .
J gene: TRBJ2-2
V gene: TRBV18
D gene: .

CDR3 DNA: TGTGCCAGCAGTTTCCCCGGACAGGGTGGAGCTTTCTTT
CDR3 protein: CASSFPGQGGAFF
clone size: .
J gene: TRBJ1-1
V gene: TRBV6-5
D gene: TRBD1

CDR3 DNA: TGTGCCAGCAGCGTAGCGGACAGGGGAGCACACAATGAGCAGTTCTTC
CDR3 protein: CASSVADRGAHNEQFF
clone size: .
J gene: TRBJ2-1
V gene: TRBV9
D gene: TRBD1

CDR3 DNA: TGTGCCACCAGCAGAGACGGGACCTATAATTCACCCCTCCACTTT
CDR3 protein: CATSRDGTYNSPLHF
clone size: .
J gene: TRBJ1-6
V gene: TRBV15
D gene: .

CDR3 DNA: TGTGCCAGCAGCACACAGGGGGGCGGCTACACCTTC
CDR3 protein: CASSTQGGGYTF
clone size: .
J gene: TRBJ1-2
V gene: TRBV9
D gene: TRBD1

CDR3 DNA: TGTGCCAGCAGTATGGACAGTTTCTCCTACGAGCAGTACTTC
CDR3 protein: CASSMDSFSYEQYF
clone size: .
J gene: TRBJ2-7
V gene: TRBV13
D gene: .

CDR3 DNA: TGCGCCAGCATCGGCCGGGGGGGCGCCGGAAACACCGGGGAGCTGTTTTTT
CDR3 protein: CASIGRGGAGNTGELFF
clone size: once
J gene: TRBJ2-2
V gene: TRBV5-1
D gene: TRBD2

CDR3 DNA: TGTGCCAGCAGTAACTCCGGGACAGGGGTAGGGACCCAGTACTTC
CDR3 protein: CASSNSGTGVGTQYF
clone size: .
J gene: TRBJ2-5
V gene: TRBV6-5
D gene: TRBD1

CDR3 DNA: TGTGCCAGCAGTGAAAAAGCGGGAGCCTACAATGAGCAGTTCTTC
CDR3 protein: CASSEKAGAYNEQFF
clone size: few
J gene: TRBJ2-1
V gene: TRBV6-1
D gene: TRBD2

CDR3 DNA: TGCAGCGTGCTACAGGGCCCTAATGAAAAACTGTTTTTT
CDR3 protein: CSVLQGPNEKLFF
clone size: .
J gene: TRBJ1-4
V gene: TRBV29-1
D gene: .

CDR3 DNA: TGTGCCTGGAGTTGGGAGGACAGGCCGGGAAACACCATATATTTT
CDR3 protein: CAWSWEDRPGNTIYF
clone size: few
J gene: TRBJ1-3
V gene: TRBV30
D gene: TRBD1

CDR3 DNA: TGTGCCAGCAGCCCGGCTACAGGGGGCGTCGGTTCACCCCTCCACTTT
CDR3 protein: CASSPATGGVGSPLHF
clone size: .
J gene: TRBJ1-6
V gene: TRBV11-2
D gene: TRBD1

CDR3 DNA: TGTGCCACCAGTGGAACCGGGACAGGGCTCAATGAGCAGTTCTTC
CDR3 protein: CATSGTGTGLNEQFF
clone size: .
J gene: TRBJ2-1
V gene: TRBV24-1
D gene: TRBD1

CDR3 DNA: TGTGCCACCAGTGAGGGGACAGAGCAGTTCTTC
CDR3 protein: CATSEGTEQFF
clone size: .
J gene: TRBJ2-1
V gene: TRBV24-1
D gene: .

CDR3 DNA: TGTGCCAGCACCCTAACAGGAGACCTTAGGGCTTTCTTT
CDR3 protein: CASTLTGDLRAFF
clone size: .
J gene: TRBJ1-1
V gene: TRBV28
D gene: .

CDR3 DNA: TGTGCCAGCACCAACGGAGGGACTAGCGGTTCAGATACGCAGTATTTT
CDR3 protein: CASTNGGTSGSDTQYF
clone size: .
J gene: TRBJ2-3
V gene: TRBV4-2
D gene: TRBD2

CDR3 DNA: TGTGCCAGTAGTGCCGGGACAGGGAACACTGAAGCTTTCTTT
CDR3 protein: CASSAGTGNTEAFF
clone size: .
J gene: TRBJ1-1
V gene: TRBV19
D gene: TRBD1

CDR3 DNA: TGTGCCAGCAGTGACTCAGGGGGCACAGATACGCAGTATTTT
CDR3 protein: CASSDSGGTDTQYF
clone size: .
J gene: TRBJ2-3
V gene: TRBV6-4
D gene: .

CDR3 DNA: TGTGCCAGCACCAGAACTTACAGGGCGGTTGAAAAACTGTTTTTT
CDR3 protein: CASTRTYRAVEKLFF
clone size: .
J gene: TRBJ1-4
V gene: TRBV28
D gene: .

CDR3 DNA: TGTGCCAGCAGTGACTCGATGGCGGGGACGGGTGGCTACACCTTC
CDR3 protein: CASSDSMAGTGGYTF
clone size: .
J gene: TRBJ1-2
V gene: TRBV6-4
D gene: .

CDR3 DNA: TGTGCCAGTCGAGGACAGTCTAGCACAGATACGCAGTATTTT
CDR3 protein: CASRGQSSTDTQYF
clone size: .
J gene: TRBJ2-3
V gene: TRBV19
D gene: .

CDR3 DNA: TGTGCCTGGAGTGTAGGGGTAGCGGGAGGGCAGGTGCGGCAGTACTTC
CDR3 protein: CAWSVGVAGGQVRQYF
clone size: .
J gene: TRBJ2-7
V gene: TRBV30
D gene: TRBD2

CDR3 DNA: TGTGCCAGCATCCAGGGTTCGTCTGAAGCTTTCTTT
CDR3 protein: CASIQGSSEAFF
clone size: .
J gene: TRBJ1-1
V gene: TRBV12-3/TRBV12-4
D gene: .

CDR3 DNA: TGTGCCAGCCTTCCCCGAACCGGGAACACTGAAGCTTTCTTT
CDR3 protein: CASLPRTGNTEAFF
clone size: .
J gene: TRBJ1-1
V gene: TRBV5-5
D gene: .

CDR3 DNA: TGTGCCAGCAGCACTTATGGGCAGAACCCCTATGGCTACACCTTC
CDR3 protein: CASSTYGQNPYGYTF
clone size: .
J gene: TRBJ1-2
V gene: TRBV13
D gene: .